Included here is one TCR beta chain sequence, with context. Its target is unknown. The data belong to a study of PD-1 blockade in classical Hodgkin lymphoma. General study points: As was reported, newly diagnosed patients showed lower baseline TCR diversity than healthy donors did. Complete responders matched newly diagnosed patients in baseline diversity. A significant rise in TCR diversity by C4D1 was seen for CD4+ but not CD8+ cells.

The CDR3 has 14 residues. With 5 bases removed from V and 5 bases from J, the gap between germline ends came to 15 bases. Per the germline V gene, CDR1 is LNHDA and CDR2 is SQIVND (reference sequence). Each of the patients experienced relapse following autologous stem cell transplantation, and their brentuximab vedotin exposure differed. Responses achieved at best were complete response, partial response or progressive disease. The protocol was immunoSEQ multiplex PCR, while the TCRdb copy is restricted to in-frame clones and leaves out a portion. The sample consists of about 110,000 clones, about 88% of them appearing once.

The sample here was peripheral blood mononuclear cells (PBMCs), taken before the second cycle of nivolumab. The clonotype was recovered from a human donor with classical Hodgkin lymphoma. The chain has TRBV19 and TRBJ1-1; the D is unclear. The CDR3 loop reads CASSPRLAGTEAFF. CDR3 in DNA: TGTGCCAGTAGTCCTAGGCTGGCTGGGACTGAAGCTTTCTTT.